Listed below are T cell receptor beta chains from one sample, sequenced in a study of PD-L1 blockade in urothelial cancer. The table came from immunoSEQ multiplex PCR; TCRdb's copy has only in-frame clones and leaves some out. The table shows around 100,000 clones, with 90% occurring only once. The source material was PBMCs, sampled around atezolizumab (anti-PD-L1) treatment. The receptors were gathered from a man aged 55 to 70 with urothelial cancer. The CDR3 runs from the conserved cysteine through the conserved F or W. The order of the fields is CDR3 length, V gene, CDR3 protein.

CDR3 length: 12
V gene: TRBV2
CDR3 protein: CASARSTGELFF

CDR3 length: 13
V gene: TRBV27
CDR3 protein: CASSLNFRETQYF

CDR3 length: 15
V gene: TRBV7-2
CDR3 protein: CASSPQRVPSYEQYF

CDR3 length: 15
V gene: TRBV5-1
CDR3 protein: CASSFKGSSTDTQYF

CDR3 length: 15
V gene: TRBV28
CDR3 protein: CASSPRGSRNTEAFF

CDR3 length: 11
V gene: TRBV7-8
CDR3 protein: CASTRGYEQYF

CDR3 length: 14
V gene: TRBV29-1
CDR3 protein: CSVALAGVDNEQFF

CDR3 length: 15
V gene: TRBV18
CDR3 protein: CASSPVGQGQETQYF

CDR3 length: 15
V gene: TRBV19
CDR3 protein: CASSMGQSANYGYTF

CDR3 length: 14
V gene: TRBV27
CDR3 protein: CASSPRTSGNEQFF

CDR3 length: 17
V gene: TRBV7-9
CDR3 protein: CASSLGGRGSPLYGYTF

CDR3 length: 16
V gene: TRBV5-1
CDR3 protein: CASSLAGGRAADTQYF

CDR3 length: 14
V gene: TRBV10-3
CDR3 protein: CAISSRTGAYEQYF

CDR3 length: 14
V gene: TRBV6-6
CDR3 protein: CASSYYRDRDGYTF

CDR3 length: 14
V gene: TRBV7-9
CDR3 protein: CASSAGTGNTEAFF

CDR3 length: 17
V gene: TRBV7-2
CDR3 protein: CASSATLAGVGSETQYF

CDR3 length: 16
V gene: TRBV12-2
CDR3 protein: CASRLDDRQSGTEAFF

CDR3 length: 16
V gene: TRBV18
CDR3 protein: CASSPRGAGPQETQYF

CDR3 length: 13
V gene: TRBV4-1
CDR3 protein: CASSQVLGTGGVF

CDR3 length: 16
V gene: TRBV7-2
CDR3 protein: CASSLAAGGGGETQYF

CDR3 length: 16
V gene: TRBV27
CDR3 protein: CASSFQSQGGNYGYTF

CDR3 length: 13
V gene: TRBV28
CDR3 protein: CASRPGTGYGYTF

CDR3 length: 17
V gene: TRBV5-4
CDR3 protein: CASSLDPSGGSYNEQFF

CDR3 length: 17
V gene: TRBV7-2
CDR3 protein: CASSLRLGQGANSPLHF

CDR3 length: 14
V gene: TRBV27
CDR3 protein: CASSLAAGANVLTF

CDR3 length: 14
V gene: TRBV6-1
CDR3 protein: CASRSPGGLGKQFF

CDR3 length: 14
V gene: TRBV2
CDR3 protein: CASSVEGGDTEAFF

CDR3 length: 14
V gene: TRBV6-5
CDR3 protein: CASQTAGRPYEQYF

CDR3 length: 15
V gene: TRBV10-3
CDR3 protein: CAISGLWTSGYEQYF

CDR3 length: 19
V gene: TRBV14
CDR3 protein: CASSPLESYSGGNYNEQFF

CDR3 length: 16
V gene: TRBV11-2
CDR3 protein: CASSPADRGGRYEQYF

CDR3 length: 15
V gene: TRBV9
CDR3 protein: CASSVGQGPNSPLHF

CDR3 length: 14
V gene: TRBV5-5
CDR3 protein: CASSWGQGIYEQYF